Shown below are 28 T cell receptor beta chains from a single sample sequenced in a study of tissue T cells after allogeneic stem cell transplantation. The repertoire was sequenced with immunoSEQ multiplex PCR; TCRdb's copy has only in-frame clones and lacks some. The table lists approximately 45,000 clones, around 90% of them singletons. Sequences were derived from blood, sampled before transplantation. These receptors originate from a woman aged 35 to 70 who later had graft-versus-host disease after an allogeneic stem cell transplant.

This chain uses TRBV11-2 with TRBJ2-1, with D perhaps assigned TRBD1 or TRBD2 (5 bases each). The CDR3 consists of 16 residues. Trimming shortened V by 1 base and J by 3 bases, and 13 bases separated the two germline ends. Per germline, CDR1 SGHAT and CDR2 FQNNGV. CDR3 protein: CASSLGARGDYNEQFF. The DNA for the CDR3 is TGTGCCAGCAGCTTAGGGGCCCGAGGGGACTACAATGAGCAGTTCTTC.

The chain couples TRBV5-8 to TRBJ1-1; no firm D call. The ends were cut back, 4 bases at V and 6 bases at J, with 13 bases in the middle. The CDR3 runs 13 residues. Germline CDR1 is SGHTS and CDR2 is YDEGEE. The CDR3: CASSPWLRPEAFF. In DNA form, the CDR3 reads TGTGCCAGCAGCCCTTGGCTCCGACCTGAAGCTTTCTTT.

The V call is TRBV18, the J call TRBJ1-1; D is unclear. The CDR3 extends over 15 amino acids. The V gene lost 6 bases and the J gene lost 0 bases, with 14 bases spanning the gap. Germline CDR1 is KGHSH and CDR2 is LQKENI. CDR3 sequence reads: CASSPAGSLNTEAFF. The CDR3 nucleotides are TGTGCCAGCTCCCCCGCGGGCAGCCTGAACACTGAAGCTTTCTTT.

The V call is TRBV5-1, the J call TRBJ1-1; no definite D call. Germline loops: CDR1 SGHRS, CDR2 YFSETQ. The V end lost 5 bases, the J end lost 2 bases, and 7 bases lay between the germline ends. The CDR3 totals 12 residues. DNA for the CDR3: TGCGCCAGCAGATCAGTTAACACTGAAGCTTTCTTT. This encodes CASRSVNTEAFF.

V usage is TRBV28 and J usage is TRBJ2-1, with D unresolved. The CDR3 length is 12 residues. The V end was cut by 4 bases, the J end by 13 bases, with 14 bases between. The germline V gene encodes CDR1 MDHEN and CDR2 SYDVKM. The CDR3 region has the DNA TGTGCCAGCAGTTCCCCGCGGCCACCTCAGTTCTTC. Its translation is CASSSPRPPQFF.

The J gene is TRBJ1-6, the V gene TRBV5-6; 9 bases fit TRBD1. V trimming: 0 bases; J trimming: 7 bases; junction bases outside the gene matches: 2. The CDR3 has 15 residues. Germline V lookup: CDR1 SGHDT, CDR2 YYEEEE. The CDR3 bases are TGTGCCAGCAGCTTGGGTGACAGGGGGAATTCACCCCTCCACTTT. Amino acid sequence: CASSLGDRGNSPLHF.

CDR3 in DNA: TGTGCCATCAGTATACAGGGGGGGAATCAGCCCCAGCATTTT. Amino acid sequence: CAISIQGGNQPQHF. V is TRBV10-3 and J is TRBJ1-5; 8 bases line up with TRBD1. V lost 5 bases, J lost 4 bases, and 4 bases stayed unmatched. This CDR3 has 14 amino acids. Germline V lookup: CDR1 ENHRY, CDR2 SYGVKD.

The rearrangement uses TRBV6-6 and TRBJ1-1; TRBD1 is a possible D gene (6 bases). This CDR3 contains 14 residues. With 6 bases removed from V and 0 bases from J, the gap between germline ends came to 11 bases. The germline V gene has CDR1 MNHNY and CDR2 SVGAGI (reference sequence). This chain's CDR3 is CASRVGQLNTEAFF. Written as DNA, the CDR3 is TGTGCCAGCAGGGTCGGACAGCTGAACACTGAAGCTTTCTTT.

The chain links TRBV7-8 to TRBJ1-1; TRBD1 aligns across 10 bases. The length of the CDR3 is 18 residues. Germline V gene data show CDR1 as SGHVS and CDR2 as FQNEAQ. J lost 1 base, V lost 1 base, and 9 bases had no gene match. The CDR3 spells CASSLEPYRDRGNTEAFF. DNA of the CDR3: TGTGCCAGCAGCTTAGAACCCTACCGGGACAGGGGGAACACTGAAGCTTTCTTT.

The chain is built from TRBV12-5 and TRBJ2-1; tentative D call: TRBD2 (5 bases). This CDR3 contains 12 residues. Trimming left V 6 bases short and J 10 bases short, with 13 bases between. Germline values: CDR1 LGHNT, CDR2 FRNRAP. DNA of the CDR3: TGTGCTAGTGGCGACTACACCCAGGAGCAGTTCTTC. Encoded protein: CASGDYTQEQFF.

The chain carries TRBV19 and TRBJ1-1; D might be TRBD1 (5 bases). This CDR3 has 14 residues. V lost 5 bases, J lost 2 bases, and 12 bases lay in between. Germline CDR1 is LNHDA and CDR2 is SQIVND (reference sequence). The CDR3 sequence: CASSFGTGNTEAFF. DNA for the CDR3: TGTGCCAGTAGTTTCGGGACGGGAAACACTGAAGCTTTCTTT. Filled out from reference TRBV19 and TRBJ1-1, the complete variable domain reads DGGITQSPKYLFRKEGQNVTLSCEQNLNHDAMYWYRQDPGQGLRLIYYSQIVNDFQKGDIAEGYSVSREKKESFPLTVTSAQKNPTAFYLCASSFGTGNTEAFFGQGTRLTVV.

This clone was seen only once. The chain combines TRBV25-1 with TRBJ2-7; 9 bases fit TRBD2. After removal of 5 bases from V and 0 bases from J, the junction contained 5 bases not matched to a gene. The germline CDR1 and CDR2 sequences are MGHDK and SYGVNS. The CDR3 sequence is 15 residues long. The CDR3 spells CASSPRLAVSYEQYF. The CDR3 nucleotides read TGTGCCAGCAGTCCACGACTAGCGGTCTCCTACGAGCAGTACTTC.

The V gene is TRBV30, the J gene TRBJ2-1; 9 nucleotides match TRBD2. Germline V gives CDR1 GTSNPN, CDR2 SVGIG (reference sequence). With 4 bases clipped from V and 1 base from J, the junction kept 2 bases outside the gene matches. The CDR3 totals 14 residues. The CDR3 loop reads CAWKAGGSYNEQFF. DNA of the CDR3: TGTGCCTGGAAGGCGGGAGGGTCCTACAATGAGCAGTTCTTC.

The gene calls are TRBV9 and TRBJ2-5; 7 positions agree with TRBD1. V trimming: 5 bases; J trimming: 5 bases; junction bases outside the gene matches: 12. The CDR3 is made up of 15 amino acids. From germline, CDR1 is SGDLS and CDR2 YYNGEE. The CDR3: CASRSDRDGWETQYF. CDR3 nucleotides: TGTGCCAGCAGATCCGACAGGGACGGTTGGGAGACCCAGTACTTC.

This sequence joins TRBV13 and TRBJ1-1; D is unresolved. This CDR3 comprises 12 residues. CDR1 is PRHDT, CDR2 FYEKMQ, per germline (reference sequence). V gave up 5 bases and J gave up 0 bases, with 4 bases separating them. The CDR3 region is CASSRMNTEAFF. Written as DNA, the CDR3 is TGTGCCAGCAGCCGCATGAACACTGAAGCTTTCTTT.

The CDR3 bases are TGTGCCAGCAGGACAAACTCCTACAATGAGCAGTTCTTC. Its translation: CASRTNSYNEQFF. The genes are TRBV7-2 and TRBJ2-1; no firm D call. This CDR3 has 13 residues. Germline-derived CDR1 and CDR2 are SGHTA and FQGNSA. V dropped 6 bases and J dropped 0 bases, with 6 bases sitting between them.

V and J are TRBV7-5 and TRBJ2-5; the table calls TRBD2, which could not be checked here. TRBV7-5 is termed a pseudogene. The CDR3 loop spans 16 amino acids. The CDR3 region has the DNA TGTGCCAGAAGGCCGGTCGCTAGCGGGTGCCAAGAGACCCAGTACTTC. It codes for CARRPVASGCQETQYF.

The V gene is TRBV11-2, the J gene TRBJ2-2; D may be TRBD1 (6 bases). This CDR3 has 13 residues. The V end was cut by 5 bases, the J end by 5 bases, with 9 bases between. The V gene's germline CDR1 is SGHAT and CDR2 FQNNGV. The CDR3 region is CASSKQGTGELFF. CDR3 in DNA: TGTGCCAGCAGCAAACAGGGTACCGGGGAGCTGTTTTTT.

This chain uses TRBV30 with TRBJ1-5; D ambiguous. Trimming took off 2 bases at V and 5 bases at J, with 10 bases between the two ends. Germline V gives CDR1 GTSNPN, CDR2 SVGIG (reference sequence). CDR3 length: 13 amino acids. CDR3 in DNA: TGTGCCTGGAGTCTCGGGCGAGATCAGCCCCAGCATTTT. As protein: CAWSLGRDQPQHF.

The V and J genes are TRBV28 and TRBJ2-7; the D gene could be TRBD1 or TRBD2 (5 bases each). The CDR3 covers 15 residues. V lost 3 bases and J lost 4, with 16 bases in between. Germline CDR1 and CDR2: MDHEN and SYDVKM. The CDR3 sequence is CASSLGRPGLYEQYF. DNA of the CDR3: TGTGCCAGCAGTTTGGGACGGCCCGGCCTATACGAGCAGTACTTC.

This chain connects TRBV15 to TRBJ2-3; 8 bases are a match to TRBD2. The junction had 9 bases not matched to a gene; V was cut back by 1 base and J by 0 bases. The CDR3 is 18 residues long. The germline V gene encodes CDR1 LNHNV and CDR2 YYDKDF (reference sequence). CDR3 DNA sequence: TGTGCCACCAGCAGAGGCGGTCTAAGCGGGGGTAGCACAGATACGCAGTATTTT. It translates to CATSRGGLSGGSTDTQYF.

The chain's CDR3 is CASSLGSGNDEQFF. In DNA, the CDR3 is TGCGCCAGCAGCTTGGGTTCAGGGAACGATGAGCAGTTCTTC. V and J are TRBV5-1 and TRBJ2-1; a weak D match, TRBD1 (5 bases). Germline CDR1 is SGHRS and CDR2 is YFSETQ. The ends were cut back, 0 bases at V and 8 bases at J, with 12 bases in the middle. The CDR3 contains 14 residues.

This sequence joins TRBV4-1 and TRBJ2-5; D possibly corresponds to TRBD1 (6 bases). Germline V gene sequence: CDR1 MGHRA, CDR2 YSYEKL. The CDR3 runs to 18 residues. Deletions cut 4 bases from V and 0 bases from J, with 21 bases between. The DNA for the CDR3 is TGCGCCAGCAGCCGGCTCCCCGGGACACCTTTGTACCAAGAGACCCAGTACTTC. It yields the protein CASSRLPGTPLYQETQYF.

The chain is built from TRBV7-2 and TRBJ2-5; 13 positions match TRBD2. The CDR3 spans 17 residues. Germline CDR1 reads SGHTA; CDR2 reads FQGNSA. V shed 2 bases, J shed 5 bases, and the junction held 8 bases outside the gene matches. The CDR3 bases are TGTGCCAGCAGCTTATCTCGGACTAGCGGGAGCTATGAGACCCAGTACTTC. Encoded protein: CASSLSRTSGSYETQYF.

The genes are TRBV7-2 and TRBJ2-2; 8 positions match TRBD1. Looked up from germline, CDR1 is SGHTA and CDR2 is FQGNSA. The CDR3 is made up of 16 amino acids. V was pared by 5 bases and J by 3 bases, with 8 bases of the junction left unmatched. In DNA form, the CDR3 reads TGTGCCAGCAGCCACCTAGGACAGGGCCACACCGGGGAGCTGTTTTTT. Encoded protein: CASSHLGQGHTGELFF. Using reference TRBV7-2 and TRBJ2-2 for the parts outside the CDR3, the full variable domain is GAGVSQSPSNKVTEKGKDVELRCDPISGHTALYWYRQSLGQGLEFLIYFQGNSAPDKSGLPSDRFSAERTGGSVSTLTIQRTQQEDSAVYLCASSHLGQGHTGELFFGEGSRLTVL.

The V call is TRBV6-5, the J call TRBJ2-7; possibly TRBD2 for D (5 bases). With 8 bases removed from V and 3 bases from J, the gap between germline ends came to 17 bases. The germline gives CDR1 MNHEY, CDR2 SVGAGI. CDR3 length: 14 residues. DNA of the CDR3: TGTGCCAGCGGAGGTGAGGACTTTCTCTACGAGCAGTACTTC. Protein sequence: CASGGEDFLYEQYF.

The chain couples TRBV4-3 to TRBJ2-7; 10 bases agree with TRBD2. This CDR3 has 15 residues. Germline lookup yields CDR1 LGHNA and CDR2 YSLEER. After removal of 4 bases from V and 3 bases from J, the junction contained 6 bases not matched to a gene. The CDR3 loop reads CASSPSGSTGYEQYF. The CDR3 DNA reads as TGCGCCAGCAGCCCTAGCGGGAGTACAGGCTACGAGCAGTACTTC.

J is TRBJ2-1 and V is TRBV27; TRBD2 aligns across 8 bases. Germline V CDR1 and CDR2: MNHEY, SMNVEV (reference sequence). J gave up 4 bases and V 3 bases, and 2 bases lay outside the gene matches. The CDR3 has 14 amino acids. CDR3 amino acids: CASSFREGYNEQFF. CDR3 coding DNA: TGTGCCAGCAGTTTCCGGGAGGGTTACAATGAGCAGTTCTTC.